This T cell receptor (beta chain) stems from a study of T cells in Graves' hyperthyroidism and ophthalmopathy. PBMCs stemmed from around 9.3 ml fresh peripheral blood. Study-wide points: Blood held most thyroid clonotypes expanded above 0.001 frequency.

At least ten counts were recorded for this clonotype. The antigen remains unidentified. Deletions cut 4 bases from V and 5 bases from J, with 17 bases between. This CDR3 comprises 15 residues. Germline-derived CDR1 and CDR2 are LGHDT and YNNKEL (reference sequence). The TCR beta CDR3 regions underwent amplification using RNA transcripts as the source. The TCR CDR3 was amplified in a first-round RT-PCR using the HTBI primer set. TCRdb processed the multiplex PCR reads anew with MiXCR; each CDR3 protein has one entry. The data contain under 400,000 distinct CDR3 sequences, approximately 13% of them singletons.

This rearrangement joins TRBV3-1 to TRBJ1-1; no definite D call. This receptor was taken from a woman aged 18 to 35 with Graves' hyperthyroidism. The sample consisted of blood. The CDR3 is CASSPGRVILTEAFF. The CDR3 nucleotides read TGTGCCAGCAGCCCAGGTAGAGTCATTCTGACTGAAGCTTTCTTT.